Listed below are T cell receptor beta chains from one sample, sequenced in a study of PD-L1 blockade in urothelial cancer. Assay: immunoSEQ multiplex PCR; the TCRdb copy retains only in-frame clones and omits some. The table includes 45,000 to 65,000 clones, 84% detected once. The starting material was PBMCs, obtained around atezolizumab (anti-PD-L1) treatment. The origin of the receptors is a man aged 40-50 years with urothelial cancer. The CDR3 runs from the conserved cysteine through the conserved F or W. A D gene is named only where the DNA matches it firmly. Clone sizes are given selectively: once, few, many, or a class where the clone is expanded.

V gene: TRBV11-2
D gene: TRBD1
J gene: TRBJ1-1
CDR3 length: 13
clone size: .
CDR3 protein: CASHRTGDTEAFF
CDR3 DNA: TGTGCCAGCCACAGGACAGGGGACACTGAAGCTTTCTTT

V gene: TRBV12-5
D gene: .
J gene: TRBJ1-2
CDR3 length: 14
clone size: .
CDR3 protein: CASGPGPRSYGYTF
CDR3 DNA: TGTGCTAGTGGCCCGGGTCCTCGGTCTTATGGCTACACCTTC

V gene: TRBV27
D gene: .
J gene: TRBJ2-3
CDR3 length: 13
clone size: .
CDR3 protein: CASRNPRQDTQYF
CDR3 DNA: TGTGCCAGCAGAAACCCTCGCCAGGATACGCAGTATTTT

V gene: TRBV30
D gene: .
J gene: TRBJ1-1
CDR3 length: 13
clone size: few
CDR3 protein: CARGQTMNTEAFF
CDR3 DNA: TGTGCCCGCGGACAGACAATGAACACTGAAGCTTTCTTT

V gene: TRBV19
D gene: .
J gene: TRBJ2-5
CDR3 length: 14
clone size: .
CDR3 protein: CASNQNPGVETQYF
CDR3 DNA: TGTGCCAGTAACCAGAACCCGGGGGTAGAGACCCAGTACTTC

V gene: TRBV7-2
D gene: .
J gene: TRBJ2-1
CDR3 length: 16
clone size: .
CDR3 protein: CASRGRRRDARNEQFF
CDR3 DNA: TGTGCCAGCAGGGGGAGGAGGCGGGACGCTCGGAATGAGCAGTTCTTC

V gene: TRBV7-6
D gene: .
J gene: TRBJ1-5
CDR3 length: 16
clone size: few
CDR3 protein: CASSPKGRDNNQPQHF
CDR3 DNA: TGTGCCAGCAGCCCAAAGGGCCGGGACAACAATCAGCCCCAGCATTTT

V gene: TRBV18
D gene: TRBD1
J gene: TRBJ2-1
CDR3 length: 16
clone size: once
CDR3 protein: CASSPGQDRVDNEQFF
CDR3 DNA: TGTGCCAGCTCACCAGGTCAGGACAGGGTCGACAATGAGCAGTTCTTC

V gene: TRBV5-4
D gene: TRBD1
J gene: TRBJ2-2
CDR3 length: 16
clone size: .
CDR3 protein: CASSDAGTGSKGELFF
CDR3 DNA: TGTGCCAGCAGCGACGCCGGGACAGGGAGTAAGGGGGAGCTGTTTTTT

V gene: TRBV29-1
D gene: .
J gene: TRBJ2-3
CDR3 length: 15
clone size: .
CDR3 protein: CSARHIPAGTDTQYF
CDR3 DNA: TGCAGCGCCCGGCACATCCCCGCGGGAACAGATACGCAGTATTTT

V gene: TRBV5-1
D gene: .
J gene: TRBJ1-2
CDR3 length: 12
clone size: .
CDR3 protein: CASSPDQGGYTF
CDR3 DNA: TGCGCCAGCAGCCCCGACCAGGGGGGCTACACCTTC

V gene: TRBV6-6
D gene: TRBD1
J gene: TRBJ2-7
CDR3 length: 15
clone size: .
CDR3 protein: CASSRSAGGGYEQYF
CDR3 DNA: TGTGCCAGCAGTAGGTCAGCAGGGGGCGGCTACGAGCAGTACTTC

V gene: TRBV7-9
D gene: .
J gene: TRBJ2-2
CDR3 length: 14
clone size: .
CDR3 protein: CASSLPVDTGELFF
CDR3 DNA: TGTGCCAGCAGCCTCCCAGTGGACACCGGGGAGCTGTTTTTT

V gene: TRBV2
D gene: TRBD1
J gene: TRBJ2-5
CDR3 length: 15
clone size: .
CDR3 protein: CASSEPQGAFETQYF
CDR3 DNA: TGTGCCAGCAGTGAACCCCAGGGGGCATTCGAGACCCAGTACTTC

V gene: TRBV2
D gene: TRBD2
J gene: TRBJ2-1
CDR3 length: 16
clone size: once
CDR3 protein: CASSEGPSGRYNEQFF
CDR3 DNA: TGTGCCAGCAGTGAGGGGCCTAGCGGGAGGTACAATGAGCAGTTCTTC

V gene: TRBV19
D gene: TRBD1
J gene: TRBJ2-7
CDR3 length: 13
clone size: .
CDR3 protein: CASSPGQGAQQYF
CDR3 DNA: TGTGCCAGTAGTCCCGGACAGGGGGCACAGCAGTACTTC

V gene: TRBV21-1
D gene: .
J gene: TRBJ2-5
CDR3 length: 18
clone size: once
CDR3 protein: CASSPQGLAGGKQETQYF
CDR3 DNA: TGTGCCAGCAGCCCGCAGGGACTAGCGGGAGGGAAGCAAGAGACCCAGTACTTC

V gene: TRBV19
D gene: TRBD1
J gene: TRBJ1-2
CDR3 length: 18
clone size: .
CDR3 protein: CASIKSGDRGSYGYGYTF
CDR3 DNA: TGTGCCAGTATTAAGAGTGGAGACAGGGGTAGTTACGGCTATGGCTACACCTTC

V gene: TRBV28
D gene: TRBD1
J gene: TRBJ1-2
CDR3 length: 13
clone size: .
CDR3 protein: CASSAGGDEGYTF
CDR3 DNA: TGTGCCAGCAGTGCAGGGGGCGACGAAGGCTACACCTTC

V gene: TRBV28
D gene: .
J gene: TRBJ2-5
CDR3 length: 11
clone size: .
CDR3 protein: CASSPQETQYF
CDR3 DNA: TGTGCCAGCAGTCCACAAGAGACCCAGTACTTC

V gene: TRBV7-2
D gene: TRBD2
J gene: TRBJ2-5
CDR3 length: 15
clone size: .
CDR3 protein: CASSRRGGGQETQYF
CDR3 DNA: TGTGCCAGCAGCCGCCGGGGGGGAGGCCAAGAGACCCAGTACTTC

V gene: TRBV21-1
D gene: .
J gene: TRBJ1-4
CDR3 length: 16
clone size: .
CDR3 protein: CASSSPGQGANEKLFF
CDR3 DNA: TGTGCCAGCAGCTCACCTGGACAGGGTGCTAATGAAAAACTGTTTTTT

V gene: TRBV28
D gene: .
J gene: TRBJ2-1
CDR3 length: 13
clone size: .
CDR3 protein: CASSANIAEEQFF
CDR3 DNA: TGTGCCAGCAGTGCAAACATAGCTGAGGAGCAGTTCTTC

V gene: TRBV4-1
D gene: TRBD1
J gene: TRBJ1-3
CDR3 length: 19
clone size: .
CDR3 protein: CASSQGVFATGTRGNTIYF
CDR3 DNA: TGCGCCAGCAGCCAAGGAGTGTTTGCGACAGGGACAAGAGGAAACACCATATATTTT

V gene: TRBV28
D gene: .
J gene: TRBJ1-4
CDR3 length: 14
clone size: .
CDR3 protein: CASSPIYRDEKLFF
CDR3 DNA: TGTGCCAGCAGTCCCATTTACAGGGACGAAAAACTGTTTTTT

V gene: TRBV14
D gene: .
J gene: TRBJ1-1
CDR3 length: 13
clone size: .
CDR3 protein: CASSSRGNTEAFF
CDR3 DNA: TGTGCCAGCAGCTCCAGAGGAAACACTGAAGCTTTCTTT

V gene: TRBV30
D gene: TRBD2
J gene: TRBJ2-3
CDR3 length: 15
clone size: .
CDR3 protein: CAWSNGLADADTQYF
CDR3 DNA: TGTGCCTGGAGCAACGGACTAGCGGACGCAGATACGCAGTATTTT

V gene: TRBV6-5
D gene: TRBD1
J gene: TRBJ2-7
CDR3 length: 14
clone size: .
CDR3 protein: CASSYSTGGFEQYF
CDR3 DNA: TGTGCCAGCAGTTACTCGACAGGGGGTTTCGAGCAGTACTTC

V gene: TRBV5-5
D gene: TRBD2
J gene: TRBJ2-3
CDR3 length: 17
clone size: .
CDR3 protein: CASSLTGTSGRSDTQYF
CDR3 DNA: TGTGCCAGCAGCCTGACCGGGACTAGCGGGAGGAGTGATACGCAGTATTTT

V gene: TRBV5-4
D gene: TRBD1
J gene: TRBJ1-4
CDR3 length: 14
clone size: .
CDR3 protein: CASTQGVENEKLFF
CDR3 DNA: TGTGCCAGCACACAGGGGGTGGAGAATGAAAAACTGTTTTTT

V gene: TRBV9
D gene: .
J gene: TRBJ2-7
CDR3 length: 14
clone size: once
CDR3 protein: CASSPGPEPYEQYF
CDR3 DNA: TGTGCCAGCAGCCCCGGCCCGGAGCCCTACGAGCAGTACTTC

V gene: TRBV29-1
D gene: TRBD1
J gene: TRBJ1-1
CDR3 length: 13
clone size: .
CDR3 protein: CSVAWTGKPEAFF
CDR3 DNA: TGCAGCGTTGCGTGGACAGGGAAGCCTGAAGCTTTCTTT

V gene: TRBV28
D gene: .
J gene: TRBJ1-2
CDR3 length: 16
clone size: .
CDR3 protein: CASSLLGAASVYGYTF
CDR3 DNA: TGTGCCAGCAGTCTCCTTGGGGCGGCATCCGTCTATGGCTACACCTTC

V gene: TRBV4-1
D gene: .
J gene: TRBJ1-4
CDR3 length: 15
clone size: .
CDR3 protein: CASSSRREGVEKLFF
CDR3 DNA: TGCGCCAGCAGCTCTCGGAGGGAAGGAGTTGAAAAACTGTTTTTT

V gene: TRBV6-1
D gene: TRBD1
J gene: TRBJ1-4
CDR3 length: 15
clone size: .
CDR3 protein: CASSEEDRETEKLFF
CDR3 DNA: TGTGCCAGCAGTGAAGAAGACAGGGAGACTGAAAAACTGTTTTTT

V gene: TRBV27
D gene: .
J gene: TRBJ1-1
CDR3 length: 12
clone size: .
CDR3 protein: CASTPNGREAFF
CDR3 DNA: TGTGCCAGTACTCCGAATGGTCGTGAAGCTTTCTTT

V gene: TRBV28
D gene: .
J gene: TRBJ1-2
CDR3 length: 12
clone size: .
CDR3 protein: CASSLTGYGYTF
CDR3 DNA: TGTGCCAGCAGTTTAACAGGCTATGGCTACACCTTC

V gene: TRBV19
D gene: TRBD1
J gene: TRBJ2-5
CDR3 length: 15
clone size: .
CDR3 protein: CASSDLDRVRETQYF
CDR3 DNA: TGTGCCAGTAGTGATCTGGACAGGGTCCGAGAGACCCAGTACTTC

V gene: TRBV6-6
D gene: .
J gene: TRBJ1-1
CDR3 length: 10
clone size: .
CDR3 protein: CASGAGGAFF
CDR3 DNA: TGTGCCAGCGGAGCGGGGGGGGCTTTCTTT

V gene: TRBV18
D gene: TRBD1
J gene: TRBJ2-4
CDR3 length: 15
clone size: .
CDR3 protein: CASSPMIGGQNIQYF
CDR3 DNA: TGTGCCAGCTCACCAATGATAGGGGGCCAAAACATTCAGTACTTC

V gene: TRBV21-1
D gene: .
J gene: TRBJ2-3
CDR3 length: 18
clone size: .
CDR3 protein: CASSKRAGRRKGTDTQYF
CDR3 DNA: TGTGCCAGCAGCAAACGTGCGGGACGGAGGAAGGGTACAGATACGCAGTATTTT

V gene: TRBV6-5
D gene: .
J gene: TRBJ2-4
CDR3 length: 13
clone size: .
CDR3 protein: CASSYSFGNIQYF
CDR3 DNA: TGTGCCAGCAGTTACTCTTTCGGAAACATTCAGTACTTC

V gene: TRBV21-1
D gene: .
J gene: TRBJ2-1
CDR3 length: 17
clone size: .
CDR3 protein: CASSKALDGRAYNEQFF
CDR3 DNA: TGTGCCAGCAGCAAAGCGCTGGACGGGAGGGCCTACAATGAGCAGTTCTTC

V gene: TRBV2
D gene: .
J gene: TRBJ2-4
CDR3 length: 18
clone size: .
CDR3 protein: CASSEGLGGALAKNIQYF
CDR3 DNA: TGTGCCAGCAGTGAAGGTCTGGGGGGAGCCCTAGCCAAAAACATTCAGTACTTC

V gene: TRBV29-1
D gene: .
J gene: TRBJ2-7
CDR3 length: 14
clone size: .
CDR3 protein: CSVPLGSAPYEQYF
CDR3 DNA: TGCAGCGTGCCTTTAGGTAGCGCTCCCTACGAGCAGTACTTC

V gene: TRBV10-1
D gene: .
J gene: TRBJ2-1
CDR3 length: 16
clone size: .
CDR3 protein: CASSEAKPGSYNEQFF
CDR3 DNA: TGCGCCAGCAGTGAGGCAAAGCCAGGCTCCTACAATGAGCAGTTCTTC

V gene: TRBV30
D gene: TRBD1
J gene: TRBJ1-2
CDR3 length: 16
clone size: .
CDR3 protein: CAWSVQFLRDRVGYTF
CDR3 DNA: TGTGCCTGGAGCGTACAATTCCTCCGGGACAGGGTCGGCTACACCTTC

V gene: TRBV9
D gene: .
J gene: TRBJ1-2
CDR3 length: 13
clone size: .
CDR3 protein: CASTRDRLNGYTF
CDR3 DNA: TGTGCCAGCACCCGAGACAGACTTAATGGCTACACCTTC

V gene: TRBV9
D gene: .
J gene: TRBJ2-7
CDR3 length: 18
clone size: .
CDR3 protein: CASSVADRVLGASDEQYF
CDR3 DNA: TGTGCCAGCAGCGTAGCTGATCGGGTTTTAGGGGCTTCGGACGAGCAGTACTTC